This T cell receptor beta chain was sequenced for a study of shared clonotypes between healthy human individuals. General study findings and limits: An effect of sequencing depth on clonotype sharing among donors was expected.

With respect to this clone: Its antigen is currently unknown.

This CDR3 comprises 14 residues. Germline loops: CDR1 SGHDN, CDR2 FVKESK. V lost 3 bases, J lost 4 bases, and 10 bases lay in between. Positive CCR7 selection of CD45RO-negative cells yielded the naive CD8 cells, and terminally differentiated effector memory CD45RA+ cells were excluded. Genomic DNA (from each subset) was split evenly across several immunoSEQ plates. Clones were read by immunoSEQ multiplex PCR, and TCRdb kept only the in-frame ones, dropping some. The repertoire holds more than 600,000 clones, with just over 90% as singletons. The sample was naive CD8+ T cells sorted from blood. This receptor was obtained from a man aged 25 to 40 in good health. The chain employs TRBV14 and TRBJ2-1; a possible D gene is TRBD1 (6 bases). CDR3 residues: CASSHGRGYNEQFF. The CDR3, as DNA: TGTGCCAGCAGCCACGGAAGGGGGTACAATGAGCAGTTCTTC.